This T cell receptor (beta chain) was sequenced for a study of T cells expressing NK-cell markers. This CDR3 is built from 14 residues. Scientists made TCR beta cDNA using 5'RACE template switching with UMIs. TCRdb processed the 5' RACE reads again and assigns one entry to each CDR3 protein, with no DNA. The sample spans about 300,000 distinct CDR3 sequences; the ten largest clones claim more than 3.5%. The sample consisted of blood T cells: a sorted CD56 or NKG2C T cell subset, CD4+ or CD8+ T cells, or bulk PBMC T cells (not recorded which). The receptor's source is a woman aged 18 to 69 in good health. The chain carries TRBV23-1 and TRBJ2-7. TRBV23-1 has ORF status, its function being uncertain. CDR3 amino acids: CASSHCQDNYEQYF.